Following are 9 T cell receptor beta chains from one sample sequenced in a study of T-cell memory formation after mild COVID-19. TCRdb reprocessed the 5' RACE reads with MiXCR, giving one entry per CDR3 protein. The sample has some 130,000 distinct CDR3 sequences, about 17% seen once; the top ten hold approximately 4.7%. Sample: PBMCs or a T cell subset sorted from them (not recorded which). These receptors were taken from a man younger than 35 who had mild COVID-19 (a few samples of this study predate the infection). Cell type and time point are not known.

The genes are TRBV5-1 and TRBJ1-5, with a possible D match to TRBD1 (6 bases). The germline V gene encodes CDR1 SGHRS and CDR2 YFSETQ. The CDR3 totals 14 residues. V lost 4 bases, J lost 3 bases, and 11 bases lay in between. As DNA, the CDR3 is TGCGCCAGCAGCACGACAGGTAACAATCAGCCCCAGCATTTT. Translation gives CASSTTGNNQPQHF.

This clonotype came up a few times. The CDR3 sequence is CASSPGQGVGDTQYF. In DNA, the CDR3 is TGTGCCAGCAGCCCAGGACAGGGAGTGGGAGATACGCAGTATTTT. This chain joins TRBV7-2 and TRBJ2-3; TRBD1 agrees at 8 bases. The CDR3 has 15 amino acids. J lost 5 bases, V lost 5 bases, and 9 bases had no gene match. The germline gives CDR1 SGHTA, CDR2 FQGNSA.

The chain uses TRBV12-3 or TRBV12-4 and TRBJ2-3, with D possibly being TRBD1 (6 bases). CDR3 length: 13 residues. Trimming pared 6 bases from V and 8 bases from J, leaving 15 bases between. This chain's CDR3 is CASRPVGAGTQYF. CDR3 nucleotide sequence: TGTGCCAGCAGGCCTGTGGGGGCCGGTACGCAGTATTTT.

The chain links TRBV20-1 to TRBJ1-2; 7 bases map to TRBD1. The V and J ends lost 6 bases and 4 bases, in that order; junction bases with no gene match: 8. The CDR3 is 13 amino acids. Germline V lookup: CDR1 DFQATT, CDR2 SNEGSKA (reference sequence). The CDR3 loop reads CSADGTVSYGYTF. In nucleotides, the CDR3 is TGCAGTGCGGATGGGACAGTCAGCTATGGCTACACCTTC.

This clonotype was counted a few times. The V call is TRBV7-3, the J call TRBJ2-4; D is perhaps TRBD1 or TRBD2 (6 bases each). The CDR3 runs to 15 residues. Deletions cut 3 bases from V and 6 bases from J, with 15 bases between. CDR1 is SGHTA and CDR2 is FQGTGA in the germline V gene. CDR3 amino acids: CASSFVGGAGNIQYF. CDR3 bases: TGTGCCAGCAGCTTCGTGGGGGGCGCGGGAAACATTCAGTACTTC.

This clonotype has ten or more counts. The rearrangement links TRBV5-1 to TRBJ1-1; TRBD1 matches 9 bases. Germline CDR1 SGHRS, CDR2 YFSETQ. CDR3 length equals 13 residues. V shed 7 bases, J shed 1 base, and the junction held 2 bases outside the gene matches. CDR3 nucleotides: TGCGCCAGCGCACAGGGGGCGAACACTGAAGCTTTCTTT. As protein: CASAQGANTEAFF.

The chain has TRBV10-3 and TRBJ2-3, with D unresolved. CDR3 length equals 12 residues. Looked up from germline, CDR1 is ENHRY and CDR2 is SYGVKD. Trimming left V 10 bases short and J 5 bases short, with 13 bases between. CDR3 amino acids: CATSPGVDTQYF. The CDR3 nucleotides are TGTGCCACCTCTCCGGGTGTAGATACGCAGTATTTT.

This chain links TRBV7-2 with TRBJ2-5; D might be TRBD1 (6 bases). From germline, CDR1 is SGHTA and CDR2 FQGNSA. The CDR3 sequence is 14 residues long. Trimming stripped 8 bases from V and 1 base from J, with 14 bases between. The chain's CDR3 is CASGKQGRQETQYF. CDR3 coding DNA: TGTGCCAGCGGCAAACAGGGCCGCCAAGAGACCCAGTACTTC.

In the case of this clonotype: A read error is possible here, since a much larger clone lies one base away. J is TRBJ2-3 and V is TRBV5-1; TRBD2 matches 9 bases. The CDR3 sequence is 15 residues long. Germline CDR1 SGHRS, CDR2 YFSETQ. The ends lost 0 bases at V and 5 bases at J; junction bases unmatched: 4. The CDR3 here is CASSLGGTSQDTQYF. The CDR3 region has the DNA TGCGCCAGCAGCTTGGGCGGGACTAGCCAAGATACGCAGTATTTT.